The 9 T cell receptor beta chains reported below all come from one sample, sequenced in a study of blood T cell repertoires in COVID-19. Some clones are missing from TCRdb's copy, which holds only in-frame ones; the method was immunoSEQ multiplex PCR. The sample consists of some 190,000 clones, 85% to 90% of them appearing once. The sample consisted of PBMCs or T cells enriched from blood (not recorded which). The receptor source for this set is a woman in her thirties or forties with acute COVID-19.

This chain connects TRBV11-1 to TRBJ1-6; tentative D call: TRBD1 (5 bases). Germline CDR1 and CDR2: SGHAT and FQDESV (reference sequence). Trimming took 5 bases from V and 0 from J, leaving 11 bases between them. The CDR3 runs 16 residues. The CDR3 region is CASSLRGSSYNSPLHF. In nucleotides, the CDR3 is TGTGCCAGCAGCCTGCGGGGGAGCTCCTATAATTCACCCCTCCACTTT.

This clone was observed a single time. This sequence joins TRBV4-1 and TRBJ2-7, with 10 bases fitting TRBD2. J gave up 7 bases and V 2 bases, and 5 bases lay outside the gene matches. CDR1 is MGHRA, CDR2 YSYEKL, per germline. The CDR3 has 14 amino acids. The CDR3: CASSQLAGVGEQYF. The DNA for the CDR3 is TGCGCCAGCAGCCAACTAGCGGGGGTAGGTGAGCAGTACTTC.

The genes are TRBV4-3 and TRBJ2-5, with TRBD2 identical over 14 bases. The CDR3 covers 16 residues. The germline V gene encodes CDR1 LGHNA and CDR2 YSLEER. V lost 2 bases to trimming and J lost 3 bases; unmatched junction nucleotides: 2. Here the CDR3 reads CASSQTGLAGEETQYF. The CDR3 bases are TGCGCCAGCAGCCAAACGGGACTAGCGGGAGAAGAGACCCAGTACTTC.

To note about this clone: Other nucleotide sequences from this sample produce the same CDR3. The chain combines TRBV15 with TRBJ2-7, with unresolved D. Germline values: CDR1 LNHNV, CDR2 YYDKDF (reference sequence). The CDR3 sequence is 13 residues long. Trimming removed 0 bases from V and 4 bases from J, with 7 bases in between. In DNA form, the CDR3 reads TGTGCCACCAGCAGAGACCGCGGATACGAGCAGTACTTC. Its protein is CATSRDRGYEQYF.

A single count supports this clone. The chain links TRBV11-3 to TRBJ2-2, with D hard to call. This CDR3 is built from 12 residues. Germline V CDR1 and CDR2: SGHNT, YENEEA. The V end was cut by 5 bases, the J end by 2 bases, with 3 bases between. As DNA, the CDR3 is TGTGCCAGCAGCACAAACACCGGGGAGCTGTTTTTT. This translates into CASSTNTGELFF. Supplemented by reference TRBV11-3 and TRBJ2-2, the full variable domain reads EAGVVQSPRYKIIEKKQPVAFWCNPISGHNTLYWYLQNLGQGPELLIRYENEEAVDDSQLPKDRFSAERLKGVDSTLKIQPAELGDSAVYLCASSTNTGELFFGEGSRLTVL.

The chain uses TRBV3-1 (or the pseudogene TRBV3-2) and TRBJ2-5, with D unresolved. CDR3 length: 13 residues. CDR1 LGHDT and CDR2 YNNKEL come from the germline V gene (reference sequence). V lost 0 bases, J lost 4 bases, and 6 bases lay in between. The CDR3 bases are TGTGCCAGCAGCCAAGATCTCCCAGAGACCCAGTACTTC. Its protein product is CASSQDLPETQYF.

The chain carries TRBV19 and TRBJ1-2; D may be TRBD1 (5 bases). This CDR3 is built from 13 residues. V lost 5 bases, J lost 8 bases, and 15 bases lay in between. The V gene's germline CDR1 is LNHDA and CDR2 SQIVND (reference sequence). The CDR3 DNA follows: TGTGCCAGTAGTTTCCAGGACATTCGAGGCTACACCTTC. Its translation is CASSFQDIRGYTF.

The CDR3 reads CAISPRLLAGPQHF. Here the CDR3 DNA reads TGTGCCATCAGCCCCCGCTTGTTGGCTGGGCCCCAGCATTTT. The gene calls are TRBV10-3 and TRBJ1-5; D gene uncertain. This CDR3 comprises 14 residues. V lost 6 bases to trimming and J lost 9 bases, with 18 bases between them. Germline values: CDR1 ENHRY, CDR2 SYGVKD.

The chain carries TRBV7-9 and TRBJ2-3; the match to TRBD2 covers 9 bases. Germline CDR1 is SEHNR and CDR2 is FQNEAQ (reference sequence). The CDR3 spans 16 residues. V lost 5 bases, J lost 6 bases, and 12 bases stayed unmatched. CDR3 DNA sequence: TGTGCCAGCAGCCCACGCCCAGCGGGAGGCGGGGATACGCAGTATTTT. Translated, it gives CASSPRPAGGGDTQYF.